The clone carrying this TCR beta chain was observed at least ten times. Antigen specificity is unknown. This sample stems from a study of T cells after yellow fever vaccination. A 5'RACE template-switching step, the method used to make TCR cDNA, added a universal primer site and UMIs. TCRdb fed the 5' RACE reads into MiXCR, producing one record per CDR3 protein. Here the sample spans 200,000 to 250,000 distinct CDR3 sequences, more than 3% being singletons. Germline assignment: CDR1 SGHKS and CDR2 YYEKEE (reference sequence). This CDR3 region has 16 residues. V lost 5 bases, J lost 3 bases, and 8 bases stayed unmatched. Study-level results: Peak timing came faster in the weaker secondary response, day 5 versus 15.

J is TRBJ2-1 and V is TRBV5-5, with 10 nucleotides matching TRBD1. This specimen consisted of CD4+ T cells sorted from PBMCs, obtained 10 days after the yellow fever booster vaccination. This clonotype was sampled from a man between 18 and 35 years old who received the YFV17D yellow fever vaccine. The CDR3 sequence: CASSTGTGEYYNEQFF. CDR3 coding DNA: TGTGCCAGCAGTACGGGGACAGGGGAATACTACAATGAGCAGTTCTTC.